These 14 T cell receptor beta chains were all obtained from the same sample, sequenced in a study of T cell clusters in autoimmune cytopenias (dated by TCRdb to about 2019). Sequencing used an Illumina MiSeq. TRB rearrangements were amplified by multiplex PCR following a touch-down protocol, with the TRB-A and TRB-B primer pools mixed in one tube. The reads went through TCRdb reprocessing, and each CDR3 protein sequence gets one entry with no DNA. The table for this sample records approximately 7,000 distinct CDR3 sequences. The top ten hold 15% to 20% of the sample. Each sample's TRB amplification started from 250 ng of peripheral blood genomic DNA, which corresponds to tens of thousands of genome equivalents. The same sample was also used in a study of T cell repertoires in aging, cancer and after chemotherapy.

Specimen: peripheral blood. The source of these receptors is a human donor in good health.

The rearrangement links TRBV5-6 to TRBJ2-7; the D call from TCRdb, TRBD1, cannot be confirmed without DNA. The CDR3 consists of 16 residues. Germline V gene data show CDR1 as SGHDT and CDR2 as YYEEEE. The CDR3 is CASSLGRGAGVYEQYF.

This rearrangement joins TRBV15 to TRBJ2-6; the TCRdb D gene call, TRBD1, has no DNA to confirm it. The CDR3 is 16 amino acids. Germline V lookup: CDR1 LNHNV, CDR2 YYDKDF (reference sequence). The CDR3 loop is CATSSGGNSGANVLTF. Complete variable domain (other parts from reference TRBV15 and TRBJ2-6): DAMVIQNPRYQVTQFGKPVTLSCSQTLNHNVMYWYQQKSSQAPKLLFHYYDKDFNNEADTPDNFQSRRPNTSFCFLDIRSPGLGDTAMYLCATSSGGNSGANVLTFGAGSRLTVL.

V usage is TRBV20-1 and J usage is TRBJ1-5. Germline values: CDR1 DFQATT, CDR2 SNEGSKA (reference sequence). CDR3 length: 19 residues. CDR3 residues: CSARVLETKGYYSNQPQHF.

V usage is TRBV13 and J usage is TRBJ2-3; TCRdb lists TRBD1, though no DNA is available to test this call. The length of the CDR3 is 16 residues. Germline assignment: CDR1 PRHDT and CDR2 FYEKMQ (reference sequence). The CDR3 loop is CASSLRSGGVEDTQYF.

The chain is built from TRBV6-5 and TRBJ1-3; without DNA, the TCRdb call of TRBD1 cannot be checked. Germline assignment: CDR1 MNHEY and CDR2 SVGAGI. This CDR3 has 16 residues. CDR3: CASRYQDGQSGNTIYF.

J is TRBJ2-1 and V is TRBV24-1; TCRdb reports TRBD1, a call that lacks DNA to check it against. The CDR3 covers 17 residues. The V gene's germline CDR1 is KGHDR and CDR2 SFDVKD. This CDR3 reads CATSDDRQGSEKNEQFF.

The chain uses TRBV7-4 and TRBJ1-5; the D call of TRBD1 rests on TCRdb alone, since no DNA is present to check it. The CDR3 extends over 19 amino acids. Per germline, CDR1 SGHVT and CDR2 SQSDAQ. The CDR3 region is CASSLVTPPGQGYNQPQHF.

J is TRBJ2-1 and V is TRBV6-2 or TRBV6-3; TCRdb names TRBD1, which stays unverified in the absence of DNA. The CDR3 consists of 11 residues. CDR1 is MNHEY, CDR2 SVGEGT, per germline. The CDR3 region is CASSQGGEQFF.

The chain links TRBV11-1 to TRBJ2-7. The CDR3 has 11 amino acids. Germline-derived CDR1 and CDR2 are SGHAT and FQDESV (reference sequence). The CDR3 spells CASATDYEQYF.

Considering frequency, this clonotype is medium-sized. The rearrangement joins TRBV6-1 to TRBJ2-7. This CDR3 is 14 amino acids long. Germline CDR1 is MNHNS and CDR2 is SASEGT. Here the CDR3 reads CASSEMLGSDEQYF.

The gene calls are TRBV19 and TRBJ1-1; absent DNA, TCRdb's TRBD1 call cannot be checked. CDR1 is LNHDA and CDR2 is SQIVND in the germline V gene (reference sequence). The CDR3 is 15 residues long. CDR3 region: CASSIVGTGFAEAFF.

CDR3 residues: CAQGSPPYEQYF. The chain employs TRBV5-4 and TRBJ2-7; TCRdb names TRBD1, which stays unverified in the absence of DNA. The CDR3 covers 12 residues. Germline V lookup: CDR1 SGHNT, CDR2 YYREEE (reference sequence). The whole variable domain, remainder taken from reference TRBV5-4 and TRBJ2-7, is ETGVTQSPTHLIKTRGQQVTLRCSSQSGHNTVSWYQQALGQGPQFIFQYYREEENGRGNFPPRFSGLQFPNYSSELNVNALELDDSALYLCAQGSPPYEQYFGPGTRLTVT.

This clonotype ranks as large (0.1 to 1%) in terms of frequency. The CDR3 spells CAWSVRSGYDSAVQYF. J is TRBJ2-5 and V is TRBV30; TCRdb proposes TRBD2, but this gene call is untestable without DNA. Germline assignment: CDR1 GTSNPN and CDR2 SVGIG (reference sequence). The CDR3 contains 16 residues.

The V call is TRBV12-3 or TRBV12-4, the J call TRBJ2-1; TCRdb picks TRBD1, but there is no DNA to check that call. The CDR3 is 15 amino acids. The chain's CDR3 is CASSYGDRAIGEQFF.